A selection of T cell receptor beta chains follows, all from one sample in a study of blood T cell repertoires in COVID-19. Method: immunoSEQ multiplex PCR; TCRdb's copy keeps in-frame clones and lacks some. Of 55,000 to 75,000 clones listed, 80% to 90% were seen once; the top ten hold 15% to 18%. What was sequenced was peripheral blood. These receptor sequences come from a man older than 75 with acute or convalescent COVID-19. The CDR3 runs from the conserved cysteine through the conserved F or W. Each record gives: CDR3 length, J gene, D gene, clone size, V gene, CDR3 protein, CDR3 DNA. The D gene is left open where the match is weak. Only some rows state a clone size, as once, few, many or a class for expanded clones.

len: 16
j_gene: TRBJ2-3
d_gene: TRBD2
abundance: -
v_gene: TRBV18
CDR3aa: CASSPLQRGARDTQYF
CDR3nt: TGTGCCAGCTCACCACTACAGCGGGGGGCCCGAGATACGCAGTATTTT

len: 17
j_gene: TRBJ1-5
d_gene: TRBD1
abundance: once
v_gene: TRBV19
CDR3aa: CASSTLNRQGGHQPQHF
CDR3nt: TGTGCCAGTAGTACACTTAACCGACAGGGGGGTCATCAGCCCCAGCATTTT

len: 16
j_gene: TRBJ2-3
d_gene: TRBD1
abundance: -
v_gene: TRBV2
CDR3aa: CASSGGDRADTDTQYF
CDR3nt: TGTGCCAGCAGTGGAGGAGACAGGGCTGACACAGATACGCAGTATTTT

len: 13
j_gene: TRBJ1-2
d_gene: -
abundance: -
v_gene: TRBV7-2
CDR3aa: CASSQDPNYGYTF
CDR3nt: TGTGCCAGCAGCCAGGATCCTAACTATGGCTACACCTTC

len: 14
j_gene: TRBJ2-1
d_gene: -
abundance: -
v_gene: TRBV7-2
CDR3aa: CASSLVAKGNEQFF
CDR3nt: TGTGCCAGCAGCTTGGTAGCTAAAGGCAATGAGCAGTTCTTC

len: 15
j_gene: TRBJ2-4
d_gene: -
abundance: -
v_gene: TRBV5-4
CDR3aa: CASSPDSGAKNIQYF
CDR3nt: TGTGCCAGCAGCCCGGACAGCGGAGCCAAAAACATTCAGTACTTC

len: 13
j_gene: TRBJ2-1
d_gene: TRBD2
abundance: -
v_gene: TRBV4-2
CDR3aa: CASSPRGGGEQFF
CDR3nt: TGTGCCAGCAGCCCCCGGGGGGGCGGGGAGCAGTTCTTC

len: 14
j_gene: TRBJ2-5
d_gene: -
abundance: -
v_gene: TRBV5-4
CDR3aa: CASSLEYTKETQYF
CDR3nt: TGTGCCAGCAGCTTGGAATACACTAAGGAGACCCAGTACTTC

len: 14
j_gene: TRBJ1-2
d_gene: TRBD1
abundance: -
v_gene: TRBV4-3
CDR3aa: CASSQDLDRVGYTF
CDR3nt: TGCGCCAGCAGCCAAGATCTGGACAGGGTAGGCTACACCTTC

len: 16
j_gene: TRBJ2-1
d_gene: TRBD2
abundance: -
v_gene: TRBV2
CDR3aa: CASSSGRGGNYNEQFF
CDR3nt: TGTGCCAGCAGTTCTGGGCGGGGGGGGAACTACAATGAGCAGTTCTTC

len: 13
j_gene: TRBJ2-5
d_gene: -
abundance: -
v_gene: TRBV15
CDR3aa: CATSRDQRETQYF
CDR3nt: TGTGCCACCAGCAGAGATCAGAGGGAGACCCAGTACTTC

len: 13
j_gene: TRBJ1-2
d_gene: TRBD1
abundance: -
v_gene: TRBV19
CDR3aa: CASRTQGAVGYTF
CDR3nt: TGTGCCAGTAGGACACAGGGGGCGGTTGGCTACACCTTC

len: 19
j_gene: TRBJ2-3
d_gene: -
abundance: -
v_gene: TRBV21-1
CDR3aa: CASSKAGTSGRCGTDTQYF
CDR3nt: TGTGCCAGCAGCAAAGCAGGGACTAGCGGGAGGTGTGGCACAGATACGCAGTATTTT

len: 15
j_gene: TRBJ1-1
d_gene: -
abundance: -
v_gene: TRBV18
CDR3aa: CASSPEQGSGTEAFF
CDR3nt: TGTGCCAGCTCACCGGAACAGGGAAGTGGCACTGAAGCTTTCTTT

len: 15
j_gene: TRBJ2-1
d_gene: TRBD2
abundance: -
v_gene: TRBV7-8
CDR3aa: CASSLGTTGGNEQFF
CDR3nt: TGTGCCAGCAGCTTAGGGACCACGGGGGGGAATGAGCAGTTCTTC

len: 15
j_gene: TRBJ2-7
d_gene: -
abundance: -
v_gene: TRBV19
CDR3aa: CASSIGGGVSDEQYF
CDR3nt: TGTGCCAGTAGTATTGGTGGCGGGGTGAGCGACGAGCAGTACTTC

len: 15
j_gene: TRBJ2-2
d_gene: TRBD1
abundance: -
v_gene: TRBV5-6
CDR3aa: CASSRIQGRAGELFF
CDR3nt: TGTGCCAGCAGCCGCATACAGGGGAGAGCCGGGGAGCTGTTTTTT

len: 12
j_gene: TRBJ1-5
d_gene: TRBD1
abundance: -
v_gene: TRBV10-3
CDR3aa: CAIREQGQPQHF
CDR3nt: TGTGCCATCAGGGAACAGGGGCAGCCCCAGCATTTT

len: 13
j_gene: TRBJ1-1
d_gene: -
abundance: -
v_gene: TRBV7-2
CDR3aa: CASSLSQNTEAFF
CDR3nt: TGTGCCAGCAGCTTATCCCAGAACACTGAAGCTTTCTTT

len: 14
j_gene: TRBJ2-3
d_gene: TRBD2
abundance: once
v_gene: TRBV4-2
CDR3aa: CASSQGLAGDTQYF
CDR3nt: TGTGCCAGCAGCCAGGGACTAGCGGGAGATACGCAGTATTTT

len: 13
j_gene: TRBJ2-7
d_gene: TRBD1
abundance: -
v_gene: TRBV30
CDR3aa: CAWRDRGRFEQYF
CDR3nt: TGTGCCTGGAGGGACAGGGGGCGCTTCGAGCAGTACTTC

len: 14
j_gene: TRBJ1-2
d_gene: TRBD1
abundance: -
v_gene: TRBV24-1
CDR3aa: CATSDTGTGYGYTF
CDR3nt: TGTGCCACCAGTGATACCGGGACAGGGTATGGCTACACCTTC

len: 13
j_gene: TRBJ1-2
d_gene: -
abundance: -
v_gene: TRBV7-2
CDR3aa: CASSLNPRDGYTF
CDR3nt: TGTGCCAGCAGCTTAAACCCTCGGGATGGCTACACCTTC

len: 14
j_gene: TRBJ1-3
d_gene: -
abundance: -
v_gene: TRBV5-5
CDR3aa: CASRGIGSGNTIYF
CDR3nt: TGTGCCAGTAGGGGCATAGGCTCTGGAAACACCATATATTTT

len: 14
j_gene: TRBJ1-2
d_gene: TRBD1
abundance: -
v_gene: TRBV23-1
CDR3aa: CASSSSWGQGECTF
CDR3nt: TGCGCCAGCAGTTCCTCCTGGGGACAGGGGGAGTGTACCTTC

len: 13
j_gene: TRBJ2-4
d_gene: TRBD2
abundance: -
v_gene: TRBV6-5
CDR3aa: CATGTSGDYIQYF
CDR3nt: TGTGCCACCGGGACTAGCGGGGACTACATTCAGTACTTC

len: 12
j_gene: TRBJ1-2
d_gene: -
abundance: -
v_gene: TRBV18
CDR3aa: CASSPPGYGYTF
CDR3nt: TGTGCCAGCTCACCCCCCGGCTATGGCTACACCTTC

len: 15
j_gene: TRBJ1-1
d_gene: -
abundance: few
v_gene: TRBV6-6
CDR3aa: CASSSQGIGGTEAFF
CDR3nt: TGTGCCAGCAGTTCGCAAGGGATAGGAGGAACTGAAGCTTTCTTT

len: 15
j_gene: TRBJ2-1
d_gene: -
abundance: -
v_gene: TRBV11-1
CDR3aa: CASSPEEVAYNEQFF
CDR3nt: TGTGCCAGCTCCCCGGAGGAGGTCGCCTACAATGAGCAGTTCTTC

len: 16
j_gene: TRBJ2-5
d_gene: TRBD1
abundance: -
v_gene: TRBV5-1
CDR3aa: CASSLVPGTGEETQYF
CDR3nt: TGCGCCAGCAGCTTGGTACCCGGGACAGGGGAAGAGACCCAGTACTTC

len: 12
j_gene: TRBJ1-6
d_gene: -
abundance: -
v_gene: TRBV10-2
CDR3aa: CASSEEYSPLHF
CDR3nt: TGCGCCAGCAGTGAGGAGTATTCGCCCCTCCACTTT

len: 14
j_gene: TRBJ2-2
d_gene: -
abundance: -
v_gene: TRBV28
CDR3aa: CATKTVLNTGELFF
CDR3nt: TGTGCCACCAAGACAGTTCTAAACACCGGGGAGCTGTTTTTT

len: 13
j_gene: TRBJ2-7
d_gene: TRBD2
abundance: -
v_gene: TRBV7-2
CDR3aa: CASSPLAGGEQYF
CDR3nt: TGTGCCAGCAGCCCACTAGCGGGGGGGGAGCAGTACTTC

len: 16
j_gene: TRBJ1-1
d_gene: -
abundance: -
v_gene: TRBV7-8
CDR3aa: CASSFGFIGGGTEAFF
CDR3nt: TGTGCCAGCAGCTTCGGGTTTATCGGGGGAGGCACTGAAGCTTTCTTT

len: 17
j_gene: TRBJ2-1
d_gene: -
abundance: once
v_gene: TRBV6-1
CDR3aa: CASSERRGHSSYNEQFF
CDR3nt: TGTGCCAGCAGTGAACGCCGCGGGCACAGCTCCTACAATGAGCAGTTCTTC

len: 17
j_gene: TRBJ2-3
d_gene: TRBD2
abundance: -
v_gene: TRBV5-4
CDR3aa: CASSPSTSGGRPATQYF
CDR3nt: TGTGCCAGCAGCCCCTCGACTAGCGGGGGCCGCCCGGCGACGCAGTATTTT

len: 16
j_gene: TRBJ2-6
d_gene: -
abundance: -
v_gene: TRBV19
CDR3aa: CASRQQVLSGANVLTF
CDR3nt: TGTGCCAGTAGACAGCAAGTTCTCTCTGGGGCCAACGTCCTGACTTTC

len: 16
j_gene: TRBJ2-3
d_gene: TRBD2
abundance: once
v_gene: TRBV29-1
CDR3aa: CSVPGLAGIRSDTQYF
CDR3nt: TGCAGCGTCCCGGGACTAGCGGGAATCAGATCAGATACGCAGTATTTT

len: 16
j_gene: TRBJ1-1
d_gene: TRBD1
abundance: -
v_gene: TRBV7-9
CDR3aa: CASSLGLAGGDTEAFF
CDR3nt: TGTGCCAGCAGCTTAGGACTTGCAGGGGGAGACACTGAAGCTTTCTTT

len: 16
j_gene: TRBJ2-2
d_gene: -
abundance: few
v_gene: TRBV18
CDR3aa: CASSLPTGRTTGELFF
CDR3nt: TGTGCCAGCTCACTTCCGACAGGGAGGACCACCGGGGAGCTGTTTTTT

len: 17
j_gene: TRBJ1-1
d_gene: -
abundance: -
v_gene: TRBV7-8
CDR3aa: CASSLRGTRQTNTEAFF
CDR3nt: TGTGCCAGCAGCTTACGAGGCACTCGGCAGACGAACACTGAAGCTTTCTTT

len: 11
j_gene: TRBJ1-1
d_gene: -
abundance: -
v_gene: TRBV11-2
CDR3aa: CASKGYAEAFF
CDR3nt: TGTGCCAGCAAGGGGTACGCTGAAGCTTTCTTT

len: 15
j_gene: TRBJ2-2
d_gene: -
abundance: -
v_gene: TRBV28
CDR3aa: CASSPTDPNTGELFF
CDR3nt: TGTGCCAGCAGTCCCACAGATCCGAACACCGGGGAGCTGTTTTTT

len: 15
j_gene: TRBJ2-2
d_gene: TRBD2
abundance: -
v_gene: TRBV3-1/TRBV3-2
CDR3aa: CASNLGGRGTGELFF
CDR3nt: TGTGCCAGCAACCTGGGCGGGAGGGGGACCGGGGAGCTGTTTTTT

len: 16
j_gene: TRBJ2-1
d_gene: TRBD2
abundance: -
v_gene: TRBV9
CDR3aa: CASSALLAGSHNEQFF
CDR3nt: TGTGCCAGCAGCGCACTACTAGCGGGGAGTCACAATGAGCAGTTCTTC

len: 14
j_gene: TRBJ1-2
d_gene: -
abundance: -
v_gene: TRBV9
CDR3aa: CASSVADSNYGYTF
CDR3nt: TGTGCCAGCAGCGTAGCTGACAGTAACTATGGCTACACCTTC

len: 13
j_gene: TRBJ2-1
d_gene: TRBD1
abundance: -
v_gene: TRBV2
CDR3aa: CASSAGQGNEQFF
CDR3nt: TGTGCCAGCAGTGCGGGACAGGGCAATGAGCAGTTCTTC

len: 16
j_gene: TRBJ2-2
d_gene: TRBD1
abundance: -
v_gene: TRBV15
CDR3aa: CATSTRQGKNTGELFF
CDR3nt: TGTGCCACCAGCACAAGACAGGGGAAAAACACCGGGGAGCTGTTTTTT

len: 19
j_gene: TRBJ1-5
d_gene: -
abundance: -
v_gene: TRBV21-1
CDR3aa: CASSTPGTDRPRGQQPQHF
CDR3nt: TGTGCCAGCAGCACCCCCGGGACAGACAGGCCTAGGGGACAACAGCCCCAGCATTTT

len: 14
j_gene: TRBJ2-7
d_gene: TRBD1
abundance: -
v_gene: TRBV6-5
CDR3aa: CASSRDRGSYEQYF
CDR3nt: TGTGCCAGCAGTAGGGACAGGGGCTCCTACGAGCAGTACTTC

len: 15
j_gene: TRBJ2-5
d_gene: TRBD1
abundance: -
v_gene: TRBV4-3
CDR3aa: CASSQRLAGGETQYF
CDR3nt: TGCGCCAGCAGCCAACGGTTAGCAGGGGGAGAGACCCAGTACTTC

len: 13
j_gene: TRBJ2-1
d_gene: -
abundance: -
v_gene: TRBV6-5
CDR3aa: CASTRTSGNEQFF
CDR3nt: TGTGCCAGCACTCGAACCAGCGGGAATGAGCAGTTCTTC

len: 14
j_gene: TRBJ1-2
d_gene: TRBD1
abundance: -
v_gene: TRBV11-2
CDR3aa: CASSPDRADYGYTF
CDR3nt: TGTGCCAGCAGCCCGGACAGGGCCGACTATGGCTACACCTTC

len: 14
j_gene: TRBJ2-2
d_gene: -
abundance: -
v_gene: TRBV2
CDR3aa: CASKSGGNTGELFF
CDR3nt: TGTGCCAGCAAGTCCGGGGGAAACACCGGGGAGCTGTTTTTT

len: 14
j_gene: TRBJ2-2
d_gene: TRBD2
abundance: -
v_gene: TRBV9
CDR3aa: CASNLGRGTGELFF
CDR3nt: TGTGCCAGCAACTTGGGGCGGGGGACCGGGGAGCTGTTTTTT

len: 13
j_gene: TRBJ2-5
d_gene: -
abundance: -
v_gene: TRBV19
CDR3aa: CASKRGSGETQYF
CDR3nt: TGTGCCAGTAAACGAGGCTCGGGAGAGACCCAGTACTTC

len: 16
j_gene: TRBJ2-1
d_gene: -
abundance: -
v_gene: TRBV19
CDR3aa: CASSMETGGSYNEQFF
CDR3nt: TGTGCCAGTAGTATGGAAACAGGCGGCTCCTACAATGAGCAGTTCTTC

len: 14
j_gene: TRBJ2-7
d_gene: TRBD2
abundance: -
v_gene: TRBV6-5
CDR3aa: CATVSGSQSYEQYF
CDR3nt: TGTGCCACAGTTAGCGGGAGCCAATCCTACGAGCAGTACTTC

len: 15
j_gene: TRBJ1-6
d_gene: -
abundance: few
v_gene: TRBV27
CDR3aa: CASSFGLTAYSPLHF
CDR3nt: TGTGCCAGCAGTTTTGGGCTGACAGCTTATTCACCCCTCCACTTT